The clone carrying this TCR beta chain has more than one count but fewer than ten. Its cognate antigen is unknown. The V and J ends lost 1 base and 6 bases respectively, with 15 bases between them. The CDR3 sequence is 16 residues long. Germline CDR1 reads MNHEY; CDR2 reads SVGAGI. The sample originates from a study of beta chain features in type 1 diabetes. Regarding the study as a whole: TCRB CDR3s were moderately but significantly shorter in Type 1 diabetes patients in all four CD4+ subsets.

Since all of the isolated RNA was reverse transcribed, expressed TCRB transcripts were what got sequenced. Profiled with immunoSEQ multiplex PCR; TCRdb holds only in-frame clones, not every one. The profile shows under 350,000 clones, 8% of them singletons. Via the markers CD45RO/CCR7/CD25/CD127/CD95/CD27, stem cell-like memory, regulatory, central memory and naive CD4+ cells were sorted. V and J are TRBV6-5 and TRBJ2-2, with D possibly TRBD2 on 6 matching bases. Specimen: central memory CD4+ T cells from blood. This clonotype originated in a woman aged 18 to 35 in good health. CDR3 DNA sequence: TGTGCCAGCAGTTACTTCGGACTAATGGTAGCCGGGGAGCTGTTTTTT. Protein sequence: CASSYFGLMVAGELFF.